This paragraph covers one T cell receptor beta chain sequence. Its antigen is unknown. Genes and germline are mouse. From the germline J gene comes the end of the CDR3, since the read stops 1 residue before it. This CDR3 region has 14 residues. Germline V gene data show CDR1 as NSHNY and CDR2 as SYGAGN. V gave up 0 bases and J gave up 10 bases, with 15 bases separating them. Sequencing of TCRbeta CDR3 at survey depth gave sequences and template counts. Assay: immunoSEQ multiplex PCR; the TCRdb copy retains only in-frame clones and omits some. The sample has approximately 47,000 clones, around 70% seen once; the top ten hold around 0.67%. This sample was taken from a study of tissue T cells after allogeneic stem cell transplantation. Study-level points and caveats: In patients and mice, blood and spleen missed much of tissue repertoire. Shared clones across patients were few; motif clustering revealed tissue-specific shared signatures. Alloreactivity or antigen specificity of tissue TCRs was not determined; some clones might be host cells.

The sequenced sample consisted of sorted cells pooled from one or two spleens. V and J are TRBV13-1 and TRBJ2-4; D unresolved. The sequence was obtained from a pool of C57BL/6 mice in good health. Incomplete CDR3 DNA: TGTGCCAGCAGTGATGCGGGCAGTAGAAGCCCCTTGTAC. This gives the protein CASSDAGSRSPLY. The full CDR3 protein reads CASSDAGSRSPLYF.